This TCR beta chain is from a study of blood T cell repertoires in COVID-19. Overall study context: The analysed material was cDNA or gDNA that came from T cells, B-cell-depleted T cells, or PBMCs.

Authors' analysis steps: Reference gene primer amplification in the assay estimated nucleated cell counts. Profiling relied on immunoSEQ multiplex PCR, and the TCRdb table lists in-frame clones only, not all of them. V and J calls and clone size are as listed in that table; D and trimming were resolved from the DNA. This table holds 63,000 or so clones, around nine tenths found once. This clone showed up just once. Unmatched junction bases numbered 13, after V lost 5 bases and J lost 1 base. The CDR3 loop spans 18 amino acids. Germline-derived CDR1 and CDR2 are MNHNY and SVGAGI (reference sequence). Sequenced material: peripheral blood. This sequence originates from a man aged 55 to 70 with acute or convalescent COVID-19. The rearrangement links TRBV6-6 to TRBJ2-7, with 11 positions matching TRBD1. CDR3 sequence reads: CASSRTGGIKVGSYEQYF. Written as DNA, the CDR3 is TGTGCCAGCAGTCGGACAGGGGGCATTAAGGTAGGGTCCTACGAGCAGTACTTC.